The clone carrying this T cell receptor (beta chain) has only a few counts. Germline loops: CDR1 LNHNV, CDR2 YYDKDF (reference sequence). CDR3 length: 14 residues. V was pared by 5 bases and J by 6 bases, with 16 bases between. This specimen belongs to a study of T cells in Graves' hyperthyroidism and ophthalmopathy. The CDR3 regions of TCR beta were amplified from RNA transcripts. TCR CDR3 regions were first amplified by RT-PCR with HTBI primers. TCRdb re-called the multiplex PCR reads with MiXCR, one entry per CDR3 protein. In the table there are about 590,000 distinct CDR3 sequences, around 16% of which are singletons.

The V and J genes are TRBV15 and TRBJ1-2; a possible D gene is TRBD1 (6 bases). The source is a woman aged 25 to 39 with Graves' hyperthyroidism. Sequenced sample: blood. The CDR3 here is CATSPGAGPDGYTF. CDR3 coding DNA: TGTGCCACCAGCCCGGGGGCCGGACCGGATGGCTACACCTTC.